What follows are 13 T cell receptor beta chains derived from one specimen sequenced in a study of cytomegalovirus exposure and HLA in healthy donors. With 60 Vbeta and 13 Jbeta primers, the PCR was carried out. Data came from immunoSEQ multiplex PCR; TCRdb stores just in-frame clones and leaves some out. The sample lists about 190,000 clones; more than 75% were seen once. Sequencing was performed on PBMCs. These receptor sequences come from a woman aged 18-29 years in good health and CMV-seronegative.

Comment on this clone: Germline and junction disagree at one end, which may indicate a read error. This chain uses TRBV27 with TRBJ2-7, with D possibly being TRBD1 (5 bases). CDR3 length: 14 residues. Germline loops: CDR1 MNHEY, CDR2 SMNVEV (reference sequence). As DNA, the CDR3 is TGTGCCAGCAGCCAGGGATCCTCGAGCTACGGGCAGTACTTC. Translated, it gives CASSQGSSSYGQYF.

Points on this clone: This CDR3 is also generated by other DNA sequences in the sample. V is TRBV9 and J is TRBJ2-5; a possible D gene is TRBD1 (6 bases). Germline V gene data show CDR1 as SGDLS and CDR2 as YYNGEE. This CDR3 spans 14 amino acids. Trimming stripped 0 bases from V and 1 base from J, with 7 bases between. The CDR3 DNA follows: TGTGCCAGCAGCGTAGGGACAGTCCAAGAGACCCAGTACTTC. Its protein is CASSVGTVQETQYF.

The gene calls are TRBV10-3 and TRBJ2-1, with unresolved D. CDR1 and CDR2 from the germline V gene are ENHRY and SYGVKD. The V gene lost 2 bases and the J gene lost 4 bases, with 12 bases spanning the gap. The CDR3 is 15 residues long. CDR3 in amino acids: CAISEVVESYNEQFF. The DNA for the CDR3 is TGTGCCATCAGTGAGGTGGTCGAGTCTTACAATGAGCAGTTCTTC.

The rearrangement links TRBV20-1 to TRBJ1-1, with a possible D match to TRBD1 (5 bases). This CDR3 is built from 11 residues. Looked up from germline, CDR1 is DFQATT and CDR2 is SNEGSKA (reference sequence). The V end lost 4 bases, the J end lost 4 bases, and 7 bases lay between the germline ends. In DNA form, the CDR3 reads TGCAGTGCTAAAAGGGGCACTGAAGCTTTCTTT. Residues: CSAKRGTEAFF.

The chain combines TRBV13 with TRBJ1-1; D possibly corresponds to TRBD1 (6 bases). This CDR3 spans 14 amino acids. Germline CDR1 and CDR2: PRHDT and FYEKMQ (reference sequence). The V gene lost 1 base and the J gene lost 0 bases, with 6 bases spanning the gap. The CDR3 DNA is TGTGCCAGCAGCTTAGCAGGGGTGAACACTGAAGCTTTCTTT. Its protein product is CASSLAGVNTEAFF.

This clone appeared once. CDR3 loop: CASSATGTVTSPLHF. The CDR3 DNA reads TGTGCCAGCAGTGCGACCGGGACAGTAACCTCACCCCTCCACTTT. The rearrangement links TRBV6-1 to TRBJ1-6, with TRBD1 matching over 7 bases. The J segment lost 10 bases and the V segment lost 4 bases, leaving 10 bases of the junction unmatched. Germline V lookup: CDR1 MNHNS, CDR2 SASEGT. The CDR3 length is 15 residues.

The chain couples TRBV7-9 to TRBJ2-1, with 7 bases fitting TRBD2. The CDR3 totals 18 residues. Looked up from germline, CDR1 is SEHNR and CDR2 is FQNEAQ (reference sequence). V dropped 1 base and J dropped 8; count of bases not matched to a gene: 17. CDR3 residues: CASSLEERAGRALDEQFF. CDR3 sequence (DNA): TGTGCCAGCAGCTTAGAGGAGCGGGCGGGGAGGGCCCTCGATGAGCAGTTCTTC. Complete variable domain (other parts from reference TRBV7-9 and TRBJ2-1): DTGVSQNPRHKITKRGQNVTFRCDPISEHNRLYWYRQTLGQGPEFLTYFQNEAQLEKSRLLSDRFSAERPKGSFSTLEIQRTEQGDSAMYLCASSLEERAGRALDEQFFGPGTRLTVL.

The rearrangement joins TRBV19 to TRBJ1-1, with D tentatively TRBD1 (6 bases). CDR3 length: 12 amino acids. Trimming shortened V by 7 bases and J by 1 base, and 7 bases separated the two germline ends. The germline V gene has CDR1 LNHDA and CDR2 SQIVND (reference sequence). The CDR3 is CASTRGNTEAFF. The CDR3 nucleotides read TGTGCCAGTACCAGGGGGAACACTGAAGCTTTCTTT.

The chain couples TRBV5-1 to TRBJ1-2, with no clear D. Germline V gives CDR1 SGHRS, CDR2 YFSETQ. The CDR3 sequence is 12 residues long. Trimming removed 4 bases from V and 5 bases from J, with 9 bases in between. CDR3 sequence reads: CASSPGDYGYTF. The CDR3 region has the DNA TGCGCCAGCAGCCCCGGGGATTATGGCTACACCTTC.

This clone was seen once. DNA of the CDR3: TGTGCCACCAGCAGAGTGGGACAGGGGGGGGAGACCCAGTACTTC. Translated: CATSRVGQGGETQYF. This sequence joins TRBV15 and TRBJ2-5, with 11 bases aligning to TRBD1. V lost 1 base, J lost 5 bases, and 3 bases stayed unmatched. The CDR3 contains 15 residues. The germline CDR1 and CDR2 sequences are LNHNV and YYDKDF (reference sequence).

V gene TRBV5-1 combines with J gene TRBJ2-7; TRBD2 matches 12 bases. The length of the CDR3 is 15 residues. Germline V gives CDR1 SGHRS, CDR2 YFSETQ. Trimming took 4 bases from V and 12 from J; bases not matched to a gene: 14. CDR3 bases: TGCGCCAGCAGCACCGCTAGCGGGAGGGCCGCGAGTTGGTACTTC. Translation gives CASSTASGRAASWYF.

The chain recombines TRBV13 with TRBJ1-1; D is unresolved. Trimming removed 2 bases from V and 2 bases from J, with 9 bases in between. Germline assignment: CDR1 PRHDT and CDR2 FYEKMQ (reference sequence). The CDR3 covers 14 residues. In nucleotides, the CDR3 is TGTGCCAGCAGCTTACGAGGCCATAACACTGAAGCTTTCTTT. Translated, it gives CASSLRGHNTEAFF.

CDR3 in amino acids: CASSLAGTGGVGQPQHF. CDR3 sequence (DNA): TGTGCCAGCAGCTTAGCAGGGACAGGGGGCGTCGGGCAGCCCCAGCATTTT. This chain joins TRBV7-9 and TRBJ1-5; 12 bases agree with TRBD1. Germline lookup yields CDR1 SEHNR and CDR2 FQNEAQ (reference sequence). V was clipped by 0 bases and J by 7 bases; unmatched bases: 7. This CDR3 spans 17 amino acids. The full variable domain, with the rest looked up from reference TRBV7-9 and TRBJ1-5, is DTGVSQNPRHKITKRGQNVTFRCDPISEHNRLYWYRQTLGQGPEFLTYFQNEAQLEKSRLLSDRFSAERPKGSFSTLEIQRTEQGDSAMYLCASSLAGTGGVGQPQHFGDGTRLSIL.